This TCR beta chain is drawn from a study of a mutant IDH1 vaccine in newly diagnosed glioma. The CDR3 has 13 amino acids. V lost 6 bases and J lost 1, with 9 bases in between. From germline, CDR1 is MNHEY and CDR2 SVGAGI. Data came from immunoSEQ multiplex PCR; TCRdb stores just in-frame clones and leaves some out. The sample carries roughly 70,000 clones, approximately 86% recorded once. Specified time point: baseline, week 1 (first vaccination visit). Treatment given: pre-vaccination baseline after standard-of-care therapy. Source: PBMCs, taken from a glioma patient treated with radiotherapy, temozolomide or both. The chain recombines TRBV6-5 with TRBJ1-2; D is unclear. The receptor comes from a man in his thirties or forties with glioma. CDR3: CASRPYSNYGYTF. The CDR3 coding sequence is TGTGCCAGCAGACCCTATAGTAACTATGGCTACACCTTC.